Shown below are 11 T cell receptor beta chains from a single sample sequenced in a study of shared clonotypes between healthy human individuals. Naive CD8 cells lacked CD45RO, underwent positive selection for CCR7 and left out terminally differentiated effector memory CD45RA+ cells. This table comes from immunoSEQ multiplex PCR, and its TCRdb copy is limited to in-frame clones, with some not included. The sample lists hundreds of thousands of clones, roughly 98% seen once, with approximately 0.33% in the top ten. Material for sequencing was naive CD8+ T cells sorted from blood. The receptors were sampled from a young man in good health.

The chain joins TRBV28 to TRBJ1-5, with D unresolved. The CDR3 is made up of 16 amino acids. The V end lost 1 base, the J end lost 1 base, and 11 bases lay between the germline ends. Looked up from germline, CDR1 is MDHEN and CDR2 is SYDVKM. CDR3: CASSLLVLGSNQPQHF. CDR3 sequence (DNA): TGTGCCAGCAGTTTATTGGTGTTAGGGAGCAATCAGCCCCAGCATTTT.

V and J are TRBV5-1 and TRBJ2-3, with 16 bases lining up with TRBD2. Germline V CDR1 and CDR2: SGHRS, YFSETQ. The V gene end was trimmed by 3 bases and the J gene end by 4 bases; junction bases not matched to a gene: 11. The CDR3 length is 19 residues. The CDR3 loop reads CASSSKGTSGRASADTQYF. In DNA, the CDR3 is TGCGCCAGCAGCTCGAAGGGGACTAGCGGGAGGGCATCGGCAGATACGCAGTATTTT.

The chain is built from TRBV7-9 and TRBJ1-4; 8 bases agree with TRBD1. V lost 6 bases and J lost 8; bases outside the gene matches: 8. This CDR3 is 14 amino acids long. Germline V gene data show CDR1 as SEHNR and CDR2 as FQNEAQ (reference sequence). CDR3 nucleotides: TGTGCCAGCAGACCGACAGGGGTTAACGAAAAACTGTTTTTT. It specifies CASRPTGVNEKLFF.

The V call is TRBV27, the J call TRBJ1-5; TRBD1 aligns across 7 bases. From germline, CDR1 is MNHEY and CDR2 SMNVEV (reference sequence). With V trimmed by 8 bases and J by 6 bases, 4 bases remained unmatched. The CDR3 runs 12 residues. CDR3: CASRTGLQPQHF. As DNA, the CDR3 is TGTGCCAGCCGGACAGGCCTTCAGCCCCAGCATTTT.

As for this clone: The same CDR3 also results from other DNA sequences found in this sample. The CDR3 nucleotides read TGTGCCAGCAGGACAGGGTTAAGCAATCAGCCCCAGCATTTT. Residues: CASRTGLSNQPQHF. The chain joins TRBV27 to TRBJ1-5; 7 bases map to TRBD1. This CDR3 has 14 amino acids. The germline V gene has CDR1 MNHEY and CDR2 SMNVEV (reference sequence). The V and J ends lost 6 bases and 1 base, in that order; junction bases with no gene match: 3.

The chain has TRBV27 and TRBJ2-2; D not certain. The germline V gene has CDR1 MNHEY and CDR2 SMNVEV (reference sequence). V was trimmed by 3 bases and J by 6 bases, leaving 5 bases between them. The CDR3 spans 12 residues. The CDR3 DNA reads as TGTGCCAGCAGTTTTATCGCCGGGGAGCTGTTTTTT. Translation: CASSFIAGELFF.

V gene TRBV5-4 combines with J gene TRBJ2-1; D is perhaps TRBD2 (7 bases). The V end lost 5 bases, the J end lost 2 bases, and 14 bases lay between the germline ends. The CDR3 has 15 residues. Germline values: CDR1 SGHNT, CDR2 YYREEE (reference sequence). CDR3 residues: CASSTSGTTYNEQFF. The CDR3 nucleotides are TGTGCCAGCAGTACGAGCGGGACAACCTACAATGAGCAGTTCTTC.

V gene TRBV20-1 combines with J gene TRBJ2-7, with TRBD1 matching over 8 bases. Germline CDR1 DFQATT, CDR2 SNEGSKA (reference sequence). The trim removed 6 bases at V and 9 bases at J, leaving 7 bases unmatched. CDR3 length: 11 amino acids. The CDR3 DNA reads TGCAGTGCCCCGGACAGGGTCGGGCAGTACTTC. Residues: CSAPDRVGQYF.

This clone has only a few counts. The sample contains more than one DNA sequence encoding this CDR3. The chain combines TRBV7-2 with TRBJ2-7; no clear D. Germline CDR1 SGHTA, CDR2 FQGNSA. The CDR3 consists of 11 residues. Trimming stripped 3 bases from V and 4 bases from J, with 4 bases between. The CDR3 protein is CASSLTYEQYF. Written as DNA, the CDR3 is TGTGCCAGCAGCTTGACATACGAGCAGTACTTC.

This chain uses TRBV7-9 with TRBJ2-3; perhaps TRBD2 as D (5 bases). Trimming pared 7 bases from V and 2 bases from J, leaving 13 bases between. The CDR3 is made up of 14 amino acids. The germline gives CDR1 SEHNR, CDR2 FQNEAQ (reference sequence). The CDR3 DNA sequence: TGTGCCAGCACCCCGTGGGAGTCCACAGATACGCAGTATTTT. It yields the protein CASTPWESTDTQYF.

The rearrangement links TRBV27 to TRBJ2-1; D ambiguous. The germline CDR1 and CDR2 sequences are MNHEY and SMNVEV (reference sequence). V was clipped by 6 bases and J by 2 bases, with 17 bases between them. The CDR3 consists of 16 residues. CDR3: CASSTPPRVAYNEQFF. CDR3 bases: TGTGCCAGCAGCACCCCCCCCCGGGTTGCCTACAATGAGCAGTTCTTC.